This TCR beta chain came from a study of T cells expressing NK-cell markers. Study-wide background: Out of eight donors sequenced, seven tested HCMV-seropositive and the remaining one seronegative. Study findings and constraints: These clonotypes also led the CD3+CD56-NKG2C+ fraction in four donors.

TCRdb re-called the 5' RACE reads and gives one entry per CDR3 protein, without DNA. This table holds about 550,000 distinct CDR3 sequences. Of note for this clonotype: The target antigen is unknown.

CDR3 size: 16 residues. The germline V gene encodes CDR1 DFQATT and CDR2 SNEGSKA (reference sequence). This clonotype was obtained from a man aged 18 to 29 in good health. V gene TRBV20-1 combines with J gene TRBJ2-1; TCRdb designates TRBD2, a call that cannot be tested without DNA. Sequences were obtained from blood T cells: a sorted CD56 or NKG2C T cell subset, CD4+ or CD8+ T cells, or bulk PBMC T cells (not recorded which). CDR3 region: CSACPLGGSSYNEQFF.